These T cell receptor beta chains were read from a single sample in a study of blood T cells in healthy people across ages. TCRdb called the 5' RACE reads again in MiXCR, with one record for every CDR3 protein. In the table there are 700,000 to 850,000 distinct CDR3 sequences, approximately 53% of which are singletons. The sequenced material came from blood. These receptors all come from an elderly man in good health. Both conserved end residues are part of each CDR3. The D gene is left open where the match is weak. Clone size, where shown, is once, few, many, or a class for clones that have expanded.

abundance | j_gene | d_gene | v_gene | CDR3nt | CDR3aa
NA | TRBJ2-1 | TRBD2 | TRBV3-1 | TGTGCCAGCAGCTTCTGGACTAGCGGGAGCAATGAGCAGTTCTTC | CASSFWTSGSNEQFF
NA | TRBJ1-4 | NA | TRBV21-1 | TGTGCCAGCATGCGGGGAGGTGGCGAAAAACTGTTTTTT | CASMRGGGEKLFF
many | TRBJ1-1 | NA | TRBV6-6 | TGTGCCAGCTACCTAGGGGGTGAAGCTTTCTTT | CASYLGGEAFF
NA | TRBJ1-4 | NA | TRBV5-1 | TGCGCCAGCAGTCGTGACGGTGCAACTAATGAAAAACTGTTTTTT | CASSRDGATNEKLFF
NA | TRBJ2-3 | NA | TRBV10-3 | TGTGCCACCAAAACGGGAGTGGGGCACAGATACGCGTATTTT | CATKTGVGHRYAYF
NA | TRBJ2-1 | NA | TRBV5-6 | TGTGCCAGCAGCCCGGGTGGCAGTGTCCCCTACAATGAGCAGTTCTTC | CASSPGGSVPYNEQFF
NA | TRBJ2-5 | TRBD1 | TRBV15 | TGTGCCACCAGCAGATCGGGTGAGGGACAGCAAGAGACCCAGTACTTC | CATSRSGEGQQETQYF
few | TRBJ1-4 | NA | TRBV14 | TGTGCCAGCAGCCAAACAGGCGTTCGTGGTGAAAAACTGTTTTTT | CASSQTGVRGEKLFF
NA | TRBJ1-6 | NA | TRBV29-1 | TGCAGCGCCCAGGGGACGCCAAATTCACCCCTCCACTTT | CSAQGTPNSPLHF
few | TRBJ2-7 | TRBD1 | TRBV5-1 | TGCGCCAGCAGCCCGGAGGGACAGGGATACGAGCAGTACTTC | CASSPEGQGYEQYF
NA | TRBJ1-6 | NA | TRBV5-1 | TGCGCCAGCAGCGTGACAGCCGGGACCCGTGGGAGCTCCTATAATTCACCCCTCCACTTT | CASSVTAGTRGSSYNSPLHF
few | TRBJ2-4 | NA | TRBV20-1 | TGCAGTGCTCCCTCTGACAGAACCTGGGTTCAGTACTTC | CSAPSDRTWVQYF
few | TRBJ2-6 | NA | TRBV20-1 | TGCAGTGCTAGAGTAGGCCGACTAGAAGTCTCTGGGGCCAACGTCCTGACTTTC | CSARVGRLEVSGANVLTF
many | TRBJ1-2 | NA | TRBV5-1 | TGCGCCAGCAGCTTGGGAGGGGAGAACTATGGCTACACCTTC | CASSLGGENYGYTF
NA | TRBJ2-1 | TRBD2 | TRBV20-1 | TGCAGTGCTAGAGGGCCGCTCGGACTAGCGGGATACTCCTACAATGAGCAGTTCTTC | CSARGPLGLAGYSYNEQFF
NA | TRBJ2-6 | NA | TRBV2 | TGTGCCAGCAGTGAGAACATCTTCTCTGGGGCCAACGTCCTGACTTTC | CASSENIFSGANVLTF
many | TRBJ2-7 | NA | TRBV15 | TGTGCCACCAGCAGAGATATGGGAAGCTACGAGCAGTACTTC | CATSRDMGSYEQYF
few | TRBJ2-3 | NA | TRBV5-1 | TGCGCCAGCAGCTCTACTACTCAAAAGCACAGATACGCGTATTTT | CASSSTTQKHRYAYF
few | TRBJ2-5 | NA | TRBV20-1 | TGCAGTGCTTTAGGTGAAGAGACCCAGTACTTC | CSALGEETQYF